One and the same sample provided the 16 T cell receptor beta chains below, sequenced in a study of blood T cell repertoires in COVID-19. Assay: immunoSEQ multiplex PCR; the TCRdb copy retains only in-frame clones and omits some. The table includes a few hundred thousand clones, 88% detected once. The sequenced sample was peripheral blood. These receptors all stem from a man between 60 and 75 years old who had recovered from COVID-19.

This clone occurred a few times. V gene TRBV14 combines with J gene TRBJ2-3; no clear D. Germline CDR1 SGHDN, CDR2 FVKESK. The CDR3 consists of 13 residues. V shed 2 bases and J shed 4 bases, with 7 bases lying between them. The CDR3 coding sequence is TGTGCCAGCAGCCAACCGGGTCCAGATACGCAGTATTTT. This codes for CASSQPGPDTQYF.

The V and J genes are TRBV6-6 and TRBJ1-5; 10 bases agree with TRBD1. V gave up 6 bases and J gave up 2 bases; unmatched junction bases: 4. The length of the CDR3 is 15 residues. The germline gives CDR1 MNHNY, CDR2 SVGAGI (reference sequence). CDR3 loop: CASSHGTGGNQPQHF. CDR3 sequence (DNA): TGTGCCAGCAGCCATGGGACAGGGGGCAATCAGCCCCAGCATTTT.

The CDR3 region has the DNA TGTGCCATCAGTGAACAGGCACAGACCCAGTACTTC. Translating it yields CAISEQAQTQYF. The J gene is TRBJ2-5, the V gene TRBV10-3; possibly TRBD1 for D (5 bases). In germline, CDR1 is ENHRY, CDR2 SYGVKD. The CDR3 runs to 12 residues. With 3 bases removed from V and 6 bases from J, the gap between germline ends came to 8 bases.

This chain connects TRBV5-1 to TRBJ2-1; possibly TRBD1 for D (5 bases). V lost 0 bases and J 2 bases, leaving 12 bases between the germline ends. Germline V gives CDR1 SGHRS, CDR2 YFSETQ. The CDR3 covers 16 residues. The CDR3 region is CASSLEGWATYNEQFF. The CDR3 DNA is TGCGCCAGCAGCTTGGAGGGGTGGGCGACCTACAATGAGCAGTTCTTC. The full variable domain, in which reference TRBV5-1 and TRBJ2-1 provide the parts outside the CDR3, is KAGVTQTPRYLIKTRGQQVTLSCSPISGHRSVSWYQQTPGQGLQFLFEYFSETQRNKGNFPGRFSGRQFSNSRSEMNVSTLELGDSALYLCASSLEGWATYNEQFFGPGTRLTVL.

In this sample, this clone turned up a few times. The rearrangement uses TRBV7-2 and TRBJ1-1, with TRBD1 matching over 8 bases. Unmatched junction bases numbered 8, after V lost 4 bases and J lost 4 bases. This CDR3 has 15 amino acids. Germline V gene data show CDR1 as SGHTA and CDR2 as FQGNSA. CDR3 sequence (DNA): TGTGCCAGCAGCTCCTGGACAGGGAAGCTCACTGAAGCTTTCTTT. Protein product: CASSSWTGKLTEAFF.

This chain uses TRBV5-1 with TRBJ2-1, with 11 bases fitting TRBD2. There are 15 residues in the CDR3. J lost 10 bases, V lost 0 bases, and 6 bases had no gene match. The germline V gene encodes CDR1 SGHRS and CDR2 YFSETQ. CDR3 DNA: TGCGCCAGCAGCTTGGGGGGACTAGCGGTGAAGGAGCAGTTCTTC. It yields the protein CASSLGGLAVKEQFF.

The chain links TRBV19 to TRBJ1-1; a possible D gene is TRBD1 (5 bases). Trimming removed 5 bases at V and 5 bases at J, with 9 bases between. The CDR3 loop spans 12 amino acids. Germline V gives CDR1 LNHDA, CDR2 SQIVND (reference sequence). CDR3 loop: CASSPTETEAFF. CDR3 DNA sequence: TGTGCCAGTAGTCCGACAGAAACTGAAGCTTTCTTT.

The chain is built from TRBV19 and TRBJ1-4; D is undetermined. Trimming removed 5 bases from V and 5 bases from J, with 15 bases in between. Germline CDR1 and CDR2: LNHDA and SQIVND (reference sequence). The CDR3 length is 15 residues. CDR3 protein: CASSPLRSPNEKLFF. CDR3 in DNA: TGTGCCAGTAGTCCTCTCAGATCTCCGAATGAAAAACTGTTTTTT.

The J gene is TRBJ2-3, the V gene TRBV4-1, with 8 nucleotides matching TRBD2. The germline V gene has CDR1 MGHRA and CDR2 YSYEKL. Trimming cost V 4 bases and J 0 bases; bases outside gene matches: 3. The CDR3 sequence is 15 residues long. As DNA, the CDR3 is TGCGCCAGCAGCCTCGGGGGGGGGAGCACAGATACGCAGTATTTT. The encoded protein is CASSLGGGSTDTQYF.

V gene TRBV7-3 combines with J gene TRBJ2-3; TRBD1 matches 12 bases. The CDR3 covers 16 residues. The germline V gene encodes CDR1 SGHTA and CDR2 FQGTGA. With V trimmed by 0 bases and J by 5 bases, 3 bases remained unmatched. In nucleotides, the CDR3 is TGTGCCAGCAGCTTAACGGGGACAGGGGGCAAAGATACGCAGTATTTT. Its protein product is CASSLTGTGGKDTQYF.

Only a few counts were recorded for this clone. V usage is TRBV7-8 and J usage is TRBJ2-7, with 7 bases lining up with TRBD1. The CDR3 is 14 residues long. Germline values: CDR1 SGHVS, CDR2 FQNEAQ. V gave up 5 bases and J gave up 4 bases; unmatched junction bases: 8. The CDR3: CASSPTGVGYEQYF. CDR3 sequence (DNA): TGTGCCAGCAGCCCCACAGGGGTGGGGTACGAGCAGTACTTC.

The chain combines TRBV11-3 with TRBJ1-1, with a possible D match to TRBD1 (5 bases). Trimming took off 5 bases at V and 0 bases at J, with 22 bases between the two ends. CDR3 length equals 18 residues. CDR1 SGHNT and CDR2 YENEEA come from the germline V gene. The CDR3 protein is CASSPELTETLMNTEAFF. The CDR3 region has the DNA TGTGCCAGCAGCCCCGAGTTGACAGAAACCTTAATGAACACTGAAGCTTTCTTT.

This chain joins TRBV7-2 and TRBJ2-1, with 10 bases matching TRBD2. Germline loops: CDR1 SGHTA, CDR2 FQGNSA. Trimming took 5 bases from V and 0 from J; bases not matched to a gene: 7. The CDR3 contains 17 residues. CDR3 in DNA: TGTGCCAGCAGCCCCGGACTAGCGGCCAGCTCCTACAATGAGCAGTTCTTC. Protein sequence: CASSPGLAASSYNEQFF. The full variable domain, with the rest looked up from reference TRBV7-2 and TRBJ2-1, is GAGVSQSPSNKVTEKGKDVELRCDPISGHTALYWYRQSLGQGLEFLIYFQGNSAPDKSGLPSDRFSAERTGGSVSTLTIQRTQQEDSAVYLCASSPGLAASSYNEQFFGPGTRLTVL.

The chain carries TRBV4-1 and TRBJ1-5; 9 bases line up with TRBD1. The CDR3 length is 16 residues. Germline assignment: CDR1 MGHRA and CDR2 YSYEKL. The V and J ends lost 0 bases and 4 bases, in that order; junction bases with no gene match: 4. CDR3 region: CASSQDPDRGNQPQHF. The CDR3 DNA reads as TGCGCCAGCAGCCAAGATCCGGACAGGGGAAATCAGCCCCAGCATTTT.

The chain employs TRBV4-1 and TRBJ1-1, with unresolved D. The germline CDR1 and CDR2 sequences are MGHRA and YSYEKL. V was cut by 7 bases and J by 0 bases, with 18 bases left in between. The CDR3 totals 16 residues. As DNA, the CDR3 is TGCGCCAGCACCCTTTTTCCGGGAGGGATGAACACTGAAGCTTTCTTT. It encodes CASTLFPGGMNTEAFF.

CDR3 in DNA: TGTGCCAGCAGCTCCGGGGGGGCCTCTCACAATGAGCAGTTCTTC. Translation gives CASSSGGASHNEQFF. This chain links TRBV6-5 with TRBJ2-1; the match to TRBD2 covers 8 bases. The CDR3 contains 15 residues. V shed 6 bases, J shed 5 bases, and the junction held 9 bases outside the gene matches. CDR1 and CDR2 from the germline V gene are MNHEY and SVGAGI.